Described below is a single TCR beta chain sequence and its context. Its antigen is unknown. This specimen comes from a study of cytomegalovirus exposure and HLA in healthy donors. The PCR used 60 Vbeta and 13 Jbeta primers. TCRdb's table, derived via immunoSEQ multiplex PCR, lists solely in-frame clones and lacks some. The repertoire consists of about 93,000 clones, with approximately 64% occurring once and the leading ten covering more than 5%. With 1 base clipped from V and 2 bases from J, the junction kept 4 bases outside the gene matches. Germline values: CDR1 SGHVS, CDR2 FQNEAQ. The CDR3 contains 16 residues. The study's findings and limits: In a later analysis, common viral pathogens appeared linked to several of the most significant clusters.

The sequence was obtained from a boy aged 5-17 years in good health and CMV-seropositive. Sample: PBMCs. The chain joins TRBV7-8 to TRBJ2-3; TRBD2 matches at 9 bases. The DNA for the CDR3 is TGTGCCAGCAGCTTAGAGGCTAGCGGGAACACAGATACGCAGTATTTT. This translates into CASSLEASGNTDTQYF.